The TCR beta chain under discussion was sequenced for a study of T cells in Graves' hyperthyroidism and ophthalmopathy. Findings and limits, study-wide: Most thyroid clonotypes with frequency above 0.001 were detected in blood. Model-based prediction identified ophthalmopathy a median 6.5 months prior to its onset.

Template material for amplifying TCR beta CDR3 regions consisted of RNA transcripts. Initially, a first-round RT-PCR of the TCR CDR3 employed the HTBI primer set. From the multiplex PCR reads, TCRdb called clonotypes with MiXCR, one entry per CDR3 protein. The sample holds around 540,000 distinct CDR3 sequences, around 46% seen once. Germline lookup yields CDR1 KGHDR and CDR2 SFDVKD. CDR3 length equals 14 residues. V gave up 12 bases and J gave up 4 bases; unmatched junction bases: 9. Regarding this clonotype: Its specificity is not known.

The sample taken for sequencing was peripheral blood or thyroid tissue (not recorded which). The chain joins TRBV24-1 to TRBJ2-2; 8 bases agree with TRBD1. This TCR derives from a woman younger than 30 with Graves' hyperthyroidism. The DNA for the CDR3 is TGTGCCTCCCGGGCGGGACAGGTCACCGGGGAGCTGTTTTTT. This sequence encodes CASRAGQVTGELFF.